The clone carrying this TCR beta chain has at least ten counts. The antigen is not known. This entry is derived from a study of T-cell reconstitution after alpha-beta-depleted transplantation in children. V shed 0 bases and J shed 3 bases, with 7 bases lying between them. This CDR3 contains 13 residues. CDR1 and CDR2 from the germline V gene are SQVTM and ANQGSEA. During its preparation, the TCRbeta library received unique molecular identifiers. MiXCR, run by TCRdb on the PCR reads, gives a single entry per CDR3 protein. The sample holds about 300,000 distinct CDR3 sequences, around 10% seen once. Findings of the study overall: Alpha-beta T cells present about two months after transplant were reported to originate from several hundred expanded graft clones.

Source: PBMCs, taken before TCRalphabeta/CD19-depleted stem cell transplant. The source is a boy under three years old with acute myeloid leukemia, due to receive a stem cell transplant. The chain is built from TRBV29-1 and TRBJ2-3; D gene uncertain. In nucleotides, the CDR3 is TGCAGCGTTGAAGAGAGCCCTACAGATACGCAGTATTTT. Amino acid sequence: CSVEESPTDTQYF.